This T cell receptor beta chain was found in a study of CD8 T cells in Susac syndrome. Study-wide context: When their blood was taken, patients with Susac syndrome were therapy-naive, taking corticosteroids, or taking intravenous immunoglobulin alone. Findings and caveats of the study: In total CD8+ repertoires, roughly 16 Susac-specific public clones were found, and CD8+ TEMRA repertoires had several.

Patients having Susac syndrome satisfied recently defined diagnostic criteria for definite or probable disease. Random hexamers were used to reverse transcribe about 0.5 to 1 ug of RNA. Multiplex PCR with immunoSEQ amplified the TCR beta CDR3 across 54 Vbeta and 13 Jbeta. TCRdb itself ran the immunoSEQ multiplex PCR reads through MiXCR, one entry per CDR3 protein. The profile shows more than 80,000 distinct CDR3 sequences, approximately 93% of them singletons. The ends lost 3 bases at V and 4 bases at J; junction bases unmatched: 8. This CDR3 is 17 amino acids long. The germline V gene encodes CDR1 SGHNT and CDR2 YYREEE (reference sequence). Concerning this clonotype: The antigen is unknown.

This rearrangement joins TRBV5-4 to TRBJ2-5; 14 positions match TRBD2. The sequence derives from a human donor with Susac syndrome. The source material was CD8+ T cells from PBMCs. The CDR3 reads CASSSGLAGGLIETQYF. The CDR3 region has the DNA TGTGCCAGCAGCTCAGGACTAGCGGGGGGACTGATAGAGACCCAGTACTTC.